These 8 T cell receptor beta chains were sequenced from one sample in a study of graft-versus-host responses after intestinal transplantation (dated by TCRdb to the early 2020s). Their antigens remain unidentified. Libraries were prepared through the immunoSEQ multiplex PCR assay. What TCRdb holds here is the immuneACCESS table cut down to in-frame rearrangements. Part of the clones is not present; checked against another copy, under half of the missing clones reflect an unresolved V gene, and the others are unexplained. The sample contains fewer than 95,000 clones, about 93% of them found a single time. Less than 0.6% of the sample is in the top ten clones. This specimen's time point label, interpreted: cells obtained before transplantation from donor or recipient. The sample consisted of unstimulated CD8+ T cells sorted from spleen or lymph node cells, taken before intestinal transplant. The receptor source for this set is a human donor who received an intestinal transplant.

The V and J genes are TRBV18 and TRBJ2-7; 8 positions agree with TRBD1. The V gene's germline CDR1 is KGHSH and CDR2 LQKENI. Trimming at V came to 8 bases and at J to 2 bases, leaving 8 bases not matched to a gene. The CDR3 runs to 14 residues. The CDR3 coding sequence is TGTGCCAGCCAACCGGGACAGGAGACCTACGAGCAGTACTTC. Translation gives CASQPGQETYEQYF.

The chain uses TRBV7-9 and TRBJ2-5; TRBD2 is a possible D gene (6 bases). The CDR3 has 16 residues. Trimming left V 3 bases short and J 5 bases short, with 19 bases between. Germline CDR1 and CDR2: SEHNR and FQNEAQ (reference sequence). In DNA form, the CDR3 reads TGTGCCAGCAGCTTTAGCTTGGGGCCCGCGGGGGAGACCCAGTACTTC. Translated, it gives CASSFSLGPAGETQYF. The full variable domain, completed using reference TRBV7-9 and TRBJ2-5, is DTGVSQNPRHKITKRGQNVTFRCDPISEHNRLYWYRQTLGQGPEFLTYFQNEAQLEKSRLLSDRFSAERPKGSFSTLEIQRTEQGDSAMYLCASSFSLGPAGETQYFGPGTRLLVL.

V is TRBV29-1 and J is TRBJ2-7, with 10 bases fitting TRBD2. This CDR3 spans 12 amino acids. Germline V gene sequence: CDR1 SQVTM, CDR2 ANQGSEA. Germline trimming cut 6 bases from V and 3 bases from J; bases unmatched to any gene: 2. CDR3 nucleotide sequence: TGCAGCGTCGCTAGCGGGAGCTACGAGCAGTACTTC. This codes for CSVASGSYEQYF.

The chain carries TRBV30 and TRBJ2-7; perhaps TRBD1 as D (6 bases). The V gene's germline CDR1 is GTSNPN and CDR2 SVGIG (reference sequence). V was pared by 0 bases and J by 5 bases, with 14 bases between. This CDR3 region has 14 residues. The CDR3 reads CAWSVGQGMDEQYF. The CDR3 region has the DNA TGTGCCTGGAGTGTAGGGCAGGGGATGGACGAGCAGTACTTC.

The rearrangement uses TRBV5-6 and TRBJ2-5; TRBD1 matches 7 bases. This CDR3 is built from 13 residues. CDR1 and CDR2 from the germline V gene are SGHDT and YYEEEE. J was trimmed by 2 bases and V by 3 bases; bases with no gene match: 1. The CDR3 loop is CASSSDRQETQYF. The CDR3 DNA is TGTGCCAGCAGCTCGGACAGGCAAGAGACCCAGTACTTC.

Here the CDR3 DNA reads TGTGCCAGCAGTCCAGAGCGGTACCAAGAGACCCAGTACTTC. Translating gives CASSPERYQETQYF. This chain uses TRBV7-9 with TRBJ2-5; maybe TRBD2 (5 bases). The CDR3 consists of 14 residues. Germline V gene data show CDR1 as SEHNR and CDR2 as FQNEAQ (reference sequence). Trimming removed 6 bases from V and 0 bases from J, with 11 bases in between.

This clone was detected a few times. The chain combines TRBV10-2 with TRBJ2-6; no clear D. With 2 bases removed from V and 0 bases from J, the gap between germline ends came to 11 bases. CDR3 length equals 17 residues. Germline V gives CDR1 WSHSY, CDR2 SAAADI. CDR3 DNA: TGCGCCAGCAGTGAGGGTAGCCGTATCTCTGGGGCCAACGTCCTGACTTTC. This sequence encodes CASSEGSRISGANVLTF.

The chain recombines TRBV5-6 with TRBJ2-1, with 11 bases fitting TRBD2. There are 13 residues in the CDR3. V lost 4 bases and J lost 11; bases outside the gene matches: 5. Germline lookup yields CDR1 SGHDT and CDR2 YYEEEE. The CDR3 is CASSPGLAGKQFF. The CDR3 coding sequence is TGTGCCAGCAGCCCAGGACTAGCGGGCAAGCAGTTCTTC. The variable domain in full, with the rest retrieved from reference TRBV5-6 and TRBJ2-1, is DAGVTQSPTHLIKTRGQQVTLRCSPKSGHDTVSWYQQALGQGPQFIFQYYEEEERQRGNFPDRFSGHQFPNYSSELNVNALLLGDSALYLCASSPGLAGKQFFGPGTRLTVL.